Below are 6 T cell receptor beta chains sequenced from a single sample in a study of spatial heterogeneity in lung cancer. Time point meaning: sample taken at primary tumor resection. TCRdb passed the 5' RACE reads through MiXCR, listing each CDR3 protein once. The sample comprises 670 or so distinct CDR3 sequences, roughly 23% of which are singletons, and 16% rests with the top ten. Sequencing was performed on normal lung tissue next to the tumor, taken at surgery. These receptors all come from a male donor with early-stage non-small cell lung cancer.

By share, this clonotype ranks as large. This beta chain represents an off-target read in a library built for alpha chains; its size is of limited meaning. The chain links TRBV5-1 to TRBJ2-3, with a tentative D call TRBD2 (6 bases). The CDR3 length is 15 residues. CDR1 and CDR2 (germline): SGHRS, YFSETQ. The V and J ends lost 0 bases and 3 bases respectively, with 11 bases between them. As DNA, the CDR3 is TGCGCCAGCAGCTTGGACGGGAGTGGGACAGATACGCAGTATTTT. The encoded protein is CASSLDGSGTDTQYF.

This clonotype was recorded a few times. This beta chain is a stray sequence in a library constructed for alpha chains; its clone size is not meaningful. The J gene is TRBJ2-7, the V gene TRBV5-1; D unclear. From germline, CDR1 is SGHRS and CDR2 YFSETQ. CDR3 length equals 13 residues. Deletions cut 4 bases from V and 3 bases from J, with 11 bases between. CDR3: CASSPATGYEQYF. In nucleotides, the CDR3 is TGCGCCAGCAGCCCGGCCACCGGCTACGAGCAGTACTTC.

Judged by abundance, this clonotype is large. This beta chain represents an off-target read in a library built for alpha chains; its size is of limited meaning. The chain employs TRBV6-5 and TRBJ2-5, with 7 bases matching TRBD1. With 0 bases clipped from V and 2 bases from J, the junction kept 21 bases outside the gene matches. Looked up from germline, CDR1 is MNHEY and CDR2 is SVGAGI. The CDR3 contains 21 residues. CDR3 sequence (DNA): TGTGCCAGCAGTTACTCGATCGATAAAAGGGGGCTCGTGCCGGAGCAAGAGACCCAGTACTTC. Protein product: CASSYSIDKRGLVPEQETQYF.

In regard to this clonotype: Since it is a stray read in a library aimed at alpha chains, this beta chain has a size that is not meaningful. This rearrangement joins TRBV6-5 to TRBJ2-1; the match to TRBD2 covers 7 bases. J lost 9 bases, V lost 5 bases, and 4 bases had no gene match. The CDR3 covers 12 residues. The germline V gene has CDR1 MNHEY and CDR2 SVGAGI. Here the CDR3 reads CASSPIAGEQFF. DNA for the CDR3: TGTGCCAGCAGTCCTATAGCGGGTGAGCAGTTCTTC.

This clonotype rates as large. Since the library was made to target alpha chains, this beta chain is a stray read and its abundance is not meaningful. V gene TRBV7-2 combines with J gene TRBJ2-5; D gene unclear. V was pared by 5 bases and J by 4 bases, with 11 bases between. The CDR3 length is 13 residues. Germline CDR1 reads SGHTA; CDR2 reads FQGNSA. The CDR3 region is CASSTRWTETQYF. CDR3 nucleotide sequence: TGTGCCAGCAGCACACGATGGACAGAGACCCAGTACTTC.

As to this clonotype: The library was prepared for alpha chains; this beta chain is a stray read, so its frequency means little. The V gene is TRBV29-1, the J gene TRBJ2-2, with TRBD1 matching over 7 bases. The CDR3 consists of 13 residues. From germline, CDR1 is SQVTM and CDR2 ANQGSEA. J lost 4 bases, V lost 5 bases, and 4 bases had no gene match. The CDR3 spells CSVNRGGTGELFF. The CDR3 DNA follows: TGCAGCGTTAACAGGGGCGGCACCGGGGAGCTGTTTTTT.